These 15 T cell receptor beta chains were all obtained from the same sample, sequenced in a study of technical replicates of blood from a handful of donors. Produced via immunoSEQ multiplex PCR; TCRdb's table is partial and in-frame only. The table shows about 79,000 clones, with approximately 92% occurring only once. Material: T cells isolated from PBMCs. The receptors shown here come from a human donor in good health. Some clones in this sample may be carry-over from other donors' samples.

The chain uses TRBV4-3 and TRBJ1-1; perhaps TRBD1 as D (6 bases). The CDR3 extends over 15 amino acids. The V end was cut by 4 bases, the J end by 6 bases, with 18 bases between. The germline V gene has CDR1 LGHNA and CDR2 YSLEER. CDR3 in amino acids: CASSRIRQVGAEAFF. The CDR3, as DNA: TGCGCCAGCAGCCGGATAAGACAGGTCGGGGCTGAAGCTTTCTTT.

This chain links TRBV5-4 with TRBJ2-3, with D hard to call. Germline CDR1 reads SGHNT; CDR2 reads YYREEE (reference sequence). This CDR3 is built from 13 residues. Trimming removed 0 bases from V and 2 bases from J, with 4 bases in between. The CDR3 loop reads CASSLDYTDTQYF. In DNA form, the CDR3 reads TGTGCCAGCAGCTTGGATTACACAGATACGCAGTATTTT.

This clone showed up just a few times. CDR3: CASRQNTGELFF. CDR3 DNA sequence: TGTGCCAGCAGACAGAACACCGGGGAGCTGTTTTTT. The chain has TRBV11-1 and TRBJ2-2; the D is unclear. This CDR3 is 12 amino acids long. Germline V gives CDR1 SGHAT, CDR2 FQDESV (reference sequence). Trimming took 6 bases from V and 1 from J, leaving 3 bases between them.

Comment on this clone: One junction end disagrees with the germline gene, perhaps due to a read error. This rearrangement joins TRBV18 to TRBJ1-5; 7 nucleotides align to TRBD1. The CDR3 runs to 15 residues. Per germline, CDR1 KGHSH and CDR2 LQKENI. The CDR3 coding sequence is TGTGCCAGCTCGCCACAGACAGGGATGAATCAGCCCCAGCATTTT. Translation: CASSPQTGMNQPQHF.

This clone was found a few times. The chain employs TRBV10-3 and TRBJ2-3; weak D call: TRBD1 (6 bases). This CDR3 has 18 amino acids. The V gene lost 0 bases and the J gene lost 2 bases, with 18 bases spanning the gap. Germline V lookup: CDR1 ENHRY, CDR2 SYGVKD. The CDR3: CAISESGPGQLTTDTQYF. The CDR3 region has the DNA TGTGCCATCAGTGAGTCCGGTCCAGGACAGTTGACCACAGATACGCAGTATTTT.

CDR3 in DNA: TGTGCCAGCTCACCCGACAGGGAGAGGAATTCACCCCTCCACTTT. This sequence encodes CASSPDRERNSPLHF. The chain has TRBV18 and TRBJ1-6; the match to TRBD1 covers 7 bases. The junction had 6 bases not matched to a gene; V was cut back by 3 bases and J by 7 bases. The CDR3 covers 15 residues. The germline gives CDR1 KGHSH, CDR2 LQKENI.

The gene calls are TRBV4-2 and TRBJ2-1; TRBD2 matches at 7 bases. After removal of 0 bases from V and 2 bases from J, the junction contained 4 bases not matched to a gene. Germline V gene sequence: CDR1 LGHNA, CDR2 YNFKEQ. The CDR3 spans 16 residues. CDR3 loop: CASSQELAEPYNEQFF. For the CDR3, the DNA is TGTGCCAGCAGCCAAGAGCTAGCGGAACCCTACAATGAGCAGTTCTTC.

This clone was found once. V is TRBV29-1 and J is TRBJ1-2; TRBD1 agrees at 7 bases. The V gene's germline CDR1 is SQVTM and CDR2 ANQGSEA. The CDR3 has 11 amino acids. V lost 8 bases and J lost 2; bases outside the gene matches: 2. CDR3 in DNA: TGCAGCTCGGGACAGAACTATGGCTACACCTTC. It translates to CSSGQNYGYTF.

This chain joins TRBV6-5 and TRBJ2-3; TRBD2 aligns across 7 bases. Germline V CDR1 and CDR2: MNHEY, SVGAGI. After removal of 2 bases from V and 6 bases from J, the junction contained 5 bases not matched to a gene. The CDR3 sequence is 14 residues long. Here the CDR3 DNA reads TGTGCCAGCAGTTACGGGGGGGGAGTGGATACGCAGTATTTT. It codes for CASSYGGGVDTQYF.

Written as DNA, the CDR3 is TGTGCCAGCAGCTCGACAGACAGGAGCTCTAACTATGGCTACACCTTC. This gives the protein CASSSTDRSSNYGYTF. The chain is built from TRBV11-2 and TRBJ1-2; tentatively, D is TRBD1 (6 bases). Trimming shortened V by 4 bases and J by 0 bases, and 15 bases separated the two germline ends. This CDR3 has 16 residues. Germline CDR1 reads SGHAT; CDR2 reads FQNNGV.

DNA of the CDR3: TGTGCCAGCAGTACCGGGACAGGGGCAAGCGAGCAGTACTTC. Encoded protein: CASSTGTGASEQYF. The V gene is TRBV28, the J gene TRBJ2-7; 10 nucleotides align to TRBD1. CDR3 length: 14 amino acids. J gave up 6 bases and V 5 bases, and 7 bases lay outside the gene matches. Germline loops: CDR1 MDHEN, CDR2 SYDVKM.

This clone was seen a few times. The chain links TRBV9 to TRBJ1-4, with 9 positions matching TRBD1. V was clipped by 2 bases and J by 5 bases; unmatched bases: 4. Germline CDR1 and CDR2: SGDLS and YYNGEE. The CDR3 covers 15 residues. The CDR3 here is CASSVKGTGNEKLFF. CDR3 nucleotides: TGTGCCAGCAGCGTTAAGGGGACAGGGAATGAAAAACTGTTTTTT.

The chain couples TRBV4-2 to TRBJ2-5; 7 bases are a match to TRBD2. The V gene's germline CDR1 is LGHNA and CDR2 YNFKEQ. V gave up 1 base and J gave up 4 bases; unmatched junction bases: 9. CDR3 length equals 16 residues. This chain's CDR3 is CASSQADGLDIETQYF. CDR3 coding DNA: TGTGCCAGCAGCCAAGCGGACGGACTAGACATAGAGACCCAGTACTTC.

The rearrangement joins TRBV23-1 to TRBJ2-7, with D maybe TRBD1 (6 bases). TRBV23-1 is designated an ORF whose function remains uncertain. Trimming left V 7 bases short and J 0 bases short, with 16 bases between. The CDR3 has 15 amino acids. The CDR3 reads CASINRQACSYEQYF. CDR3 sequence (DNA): TGCGCCAGCATCAACAGACAGGCTTGCTCCTACGAGCAGTACTTC.

The CDR3 loop is CASSLGGTGLLRQDGYTF. The CDR3 coding sequence is TGTGCCAGCAGCTTGGGCGGGACAGGGCTTTTACGCCAAGATGGCTACACCTTC. The chain is built from TRBV5-4 and TRBJ1-2; 9 bases are a match to TRBD1. Germline lookup yields CDR1 SGHNT and CDR2 YYREEE (reference sequence). With 0 bases clipped from V and 6 bases from J, the junction kept 15 bases outside the gene matches. This CDR3 region has 18 residues.